This T cell receptor (beta chain) was sequenced for a study of shared clonotypes between healthy human individuals. Study results and limitations: It was the non-shared clonotypes that had lower generation probabilities than clonotypes shared by all four donors.

The CDR3 length is 15 residues. V lost 5 bases, J lost 5 bases, and 12 bases stayed unmatched. Germline loops: CDR1 SGHRS, CDR2 YFSETQ. Replicate PCRs for sorted subsets used 200 to 250 ng DNA; this equaled 33,000 or so T cell genomes. The method was immunoSEQ multiplex PCR; TCRdb's version includes in-frame clones alone and lacks a portion of them. This sample has 2 million to 2.5 million clones, with 80% to 95% found just once. Comment on this clone: Antigen unknown.

This sequence joins TRBV5-1 and TRBJ1-1; 7 bases are a match to TRBD1. The sequencing input was naive CD4+ T cells from PBMCs. Subset indicated: CD45RA+ positively selected. The receptor's source is a man aged 18 to 30 in good health. Some clones in this sample may be carry-over from other donors' samples. CDR3 amino acids: CASSTLTGRRTEAFF. CDR3 coding DNA: TGCGCCAGCAGTACCTTGACAGGGCGGCGGACTGAAGCTTTCTTT.